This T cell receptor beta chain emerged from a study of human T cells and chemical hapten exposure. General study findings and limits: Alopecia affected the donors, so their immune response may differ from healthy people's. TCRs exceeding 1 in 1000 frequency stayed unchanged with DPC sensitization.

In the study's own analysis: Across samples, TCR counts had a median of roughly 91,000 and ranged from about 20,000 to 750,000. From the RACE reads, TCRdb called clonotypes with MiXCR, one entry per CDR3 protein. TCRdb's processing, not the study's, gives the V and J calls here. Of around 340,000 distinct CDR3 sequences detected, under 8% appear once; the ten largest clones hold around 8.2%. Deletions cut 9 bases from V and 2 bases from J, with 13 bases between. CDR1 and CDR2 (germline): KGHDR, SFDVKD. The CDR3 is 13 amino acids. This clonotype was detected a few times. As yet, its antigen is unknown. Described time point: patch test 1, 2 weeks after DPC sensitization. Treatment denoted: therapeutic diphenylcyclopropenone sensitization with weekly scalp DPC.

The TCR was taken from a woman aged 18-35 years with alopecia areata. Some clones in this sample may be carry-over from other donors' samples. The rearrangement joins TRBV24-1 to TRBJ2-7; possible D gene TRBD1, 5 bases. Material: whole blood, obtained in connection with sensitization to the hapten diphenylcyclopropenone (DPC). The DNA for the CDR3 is TGTGCCACCGGGGCAGGTGGGACCTACGAGCAGTACTTC. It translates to CATGAGGTYEQYF.